The sequence of this T cell receptor beta chain was determined in a study of blood T cell repertoires in COVID-19. Clones were sequenced by immunoSEQ multiplex PCR, and TCRdb holds only the in-frame ones, with some missing. The sample has 200,000 to 300,000 clones; 70% to 90% are singletons. This clone was found once. The germline V gene has CDR1 MDHEN and CDR2 SYDVKM. The CDR3 covers 14 residues. V was shortened by 7 bases and J by 4 bases, with 16 bases between the two germline ends. The sample taken for sequencing was peripheral blood. V usage is TRBV28 and J usage is TRBJ1-2; the D gene is possibly TRBD1 (6 bases). The sequence derives from a woman aged 45-59 years with acute or convalescent COVID-19. The CDR3 DNA follows: TGTGCCAGCACCAAAGAGACAGGCCGCTATGGCTACACCTTC. Translated, it gives CASTKETGRYGYTF.